This T cell receptor beta chain was observed in a study of T cells after yellow fever vaccination. UMIs and a universal primer site were added when TCR cDNA was made by 5'RACE template switching. A single record per CDR3 protein comes from TCRdb applying MiXCR to the 5' RACE reads. The sample includes 400,000 to 650,000 distinct CDR3 sequences, 21% seen only once; the top ten take about 16%. Material: PBMCs, obtained roughly 20 days after the first yellow fever vaccination. This clonotype was obtained from a man younger than 35 who received the YFV17D yellow fever vaccine.

In DNA, the CDR3 is TGCGCCAGCAGCCTAAGGGACCTCCGAGTGGAGACCCAGTACTTC. It yields the protein CASSLRDLRVETQYF. J is TRBJ2-5 and V is TRBV4-3, with D perhaps being TRBD1 or TRBD2 (5 bases each). This CDR3 has 15 residues. From germline, CDR1 is LGHNA and CDR2 YSLEER. Trimming shortened V by 4 bases and J by 5 bases, and 17 bases separated the two germline ends.